This TCR beta chain derives from a study of healthy donors' naive CD4 and CD8 T cells. The overall study: Donors came from three age groups: 20-25, 40-50 and 60-70 years. For TCR alpha, new primers spanned all functional IMGT alpha genes. Findings and caveats of the study: Positive CDR3 charge linked to CD4+ cells, negative to CD8+ cells.

Of note for this clonotype: The target antigen is unknown.

Naive CD4+ cells were sorted as CD4+CD8-CD45RO-CD45RA+; naive CD8+ as CD8+CD4-CD45RA+CD27bright. Starting from roughly 0.55 ug of total RNA, TCR libraries were made with linear amplification. TCRdb reprocessed the reads with MiXCR, giving one entry per CDR3 protein. The table lists 150,000 to 200,000 distinct CDR3 sequences, around three quarters of them singletons, with less than 2.5% in the top ten. The V and J ends lost 0 bases and 1 base respectively, with 9 bases between them. CDR3 size: 15 residues. Germline CDR1 and CDR2: MNHNY and SVGAGI (reference sequence). The clonotype originates from a pool of human donors in good health; the sample pools cells from several healthy donors. What was sequenced was naive CD4+ and CD8+ T cells sorted from blood, pooled from several donors. The V gene is TRBV6-6, the J gene TRBJ1-1, with D possibly matching TRBD1 (5 bases). The CDR3: CASSYSGRANTEAFF. CDR3 nucleotide sequence: TGTGCCAGCAGTTACTCGGGCAGGGCGAACACTGAAGCTTTCTTT.